The present entry profiles one TCR beta chain with its context. This sample stems from a study of blood T cell repertoires in COVID-19. For the study at large: Researchers got acute and convalescent COVID-19 samples from the United States, Italy and Spain. T cells, B-cell-depleted T cells, or PBMCs provided the cDNA or gDNA that served as material.

V shed 5 bases and J 8 bases; nucleotides not matched to a gene: 14. The CDR3 consists of 16 residues. CDR1 is LNHDA and CDR2 is SQIVND in the germline V gene (reference sequence). Per the study methods: For nucleated cells, counts were estimated from reference gene primer amplification. Some clones are missing from TCRdb's copy, which holds only in-frame ones; the method was immunoSEQ multiplex PCR. The D gene and trimming were derived from the DNA, and the V and J assignments and clone size from that table. The sample yields roughly 87,000 clones, roughly 84% seen once. The sample comprised peripheral blood. This receptor was obtained from an older woman with acute or convalescent COVID-19. The chain is built from TRBV19 and TRBJ2-4; 8 nucleotides agree with TRBD1. The CDR3 nucleotides read TGTGCCAGTAGTCCGACAGGGGCTTCCCCCGGGGACATTCAGTACTTC. This sequence encodes CASSPTGASPGDIQYF.